Sequencing of this T cell receptor (beta chain) was carried out in a study of T-cell reconstitution after alpha-beta-depleted transplantation in children. Study results and caveats: About two months after transplant, alpha-beta T cells reportedly came from several hundred expanded graft clones. A year had passed since transplant, and T-cell counts and diversity by then came mostly from newly produced T cells.

A library of TCRbeta sequences, prepared with unique molecular identifiers, was generated. TCRdb passed the PCR reads through MiXCR, listing each CDR3 protein once. The sample has about 310,000 distinct CDR3 sequences, roughly 25% seen once; the top ten hold around 9.9%. Only one count was recorded for this clonotype. Its antigen is undetermined. The CDR3 has 14 residues. Trimming pared 6 bases from V and 0 bases from J, leaving 15 bases between. From germline, CDR1 is DFQATT and CDR2 SNEGSKA (reference sequence). This material consisted of PBMCs, mostly from graft donor cells, taken 180 days after TCRalphabeta/CD19-depleted stem cell transplant. This clonotype was sampled from a male patient between 5 and 17 years old who had a stem cell transplant for acute lymphoblastic leukemia, so the T cells may come from the graft donor. V and J are TRBV20-1 and TRBJ2-7; D is possibly TRBD2 (6 bases). CDR3 sequence: CSAPGGLLSYEQYF. In DNA form, the CDR3 reads TGCAGTGCACCCGGAGGGCTCCTCTCCTACGAGCAGTACTTC.